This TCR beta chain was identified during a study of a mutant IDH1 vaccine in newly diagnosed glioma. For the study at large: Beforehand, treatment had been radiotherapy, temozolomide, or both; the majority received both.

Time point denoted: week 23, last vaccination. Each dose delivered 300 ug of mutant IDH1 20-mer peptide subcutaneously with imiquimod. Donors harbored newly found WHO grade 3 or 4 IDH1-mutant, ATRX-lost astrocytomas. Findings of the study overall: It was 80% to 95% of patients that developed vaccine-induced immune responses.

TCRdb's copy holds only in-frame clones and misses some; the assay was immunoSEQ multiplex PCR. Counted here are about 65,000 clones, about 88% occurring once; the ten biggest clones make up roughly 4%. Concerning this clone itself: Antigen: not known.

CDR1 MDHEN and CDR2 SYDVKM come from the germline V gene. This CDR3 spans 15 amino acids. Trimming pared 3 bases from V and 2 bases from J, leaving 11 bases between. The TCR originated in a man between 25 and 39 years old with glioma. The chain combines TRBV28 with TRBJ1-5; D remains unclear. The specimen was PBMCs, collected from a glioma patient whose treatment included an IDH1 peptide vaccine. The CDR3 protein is CASSFVLMRNQPQHF. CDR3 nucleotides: TGTGCCAGCAGTTTTGTCCTAATGCGCAATCAGCCCCAGCATTTT.